This passage covers 17 T cell receptor beta chains from one sample sequenced in a study of blood T cell repertoires in COVID-19. Repertoires were generated with immunoSEQ multiplex PCR, while TCRdb's copy carries only in-frame clones and drops some. The sample has approximately 170,000 clones; around 83% are singletons. The sequencing sample was made of PBMCs or T cells enriched from blood (not recorded which). All receptors derive from a woman in her fifties or sixties in a cohort exposed to, infected with or recovered from COVID-19 (not recorded which).

About this clone: An end of the junction differs from the germline gene, which may be a read error. The chain combines TRBV29-1 with TRBJ2-1; TRBD2 matches 15 bases. Looked up from germline, CDR1 is SQVTM and CDR2 is ANQGSEA. This CDR3 is built from 14 residues. CDR3 amino acids: CSGTSGGAYNEQFF. DNA for the CDR3: TGCAGCGGGACTAGCGGGGGGGCCTATAATGAGCAGTTCTTC.

The chain combines TRBV6-1 with TRBJ1-2, with TRBD1 identical over 9 bases. This CDR3 is built from 16 residues. The germline V gene encodes CDR1 MNHNS and CDR2 SASEGT. J gave up 7 bases and V 3 bases, and 12 bases lay outside the gene matches. This CDR3 reads CASSDTGVDRGGGYTF. CDR3 DNA: TGTGCCAGCAGTGACACTGGAGTGGACAGGGGAGGTGGCTACACCTTC.

The CDR3 spells CASSELAYVYNEQFF. The DNA for the CDR3 is TGTGCCAGCAGTGAACTAGCTTACGTTTACAATGAGCAGTTCTTC. V is TRBV6-1 and J is TRBJ2-1, with D possibly matching TRBD2 (5 bases). Germline CDR1 and CDR2: MNHNS and SASEGT. The CDR3 spans 15 residues. Trimming shortened V by 2 bases and J by 4 bases, and 12 bases separated the two germline ends.

This chain connects TRBV27 to TRBJ2-3, with TRBD2 identical over 8 bases. CDR1 is MNHEY, CDR2 SMNVEV, per germline (reference sequence). The CDR3 covers 14 residues. The J segment lost 0 bases and the V segment lost 6 bases, leaving 2 bases of the junction unmatched. This CDR3 reads CASRGTSSTDTQYF. DNA of the CDR3: TGTGCCAGCAGGGGGACTAGTAGCACAGATACGCAGTATTTT.

Points on this clone: A much bigger clone sits one base away, suggesting this may be a read error. Other DNA sequences in the sample encode the same CDR3. The chain combines TRBV10-1 with TRBJ1-2; maybe TRBD1 (6 bases). Trimming took off 9 bases at V and 4 bases at J, with 15 bases between the two ends. The V gene's germline CDR1 is WNHNN and CDR2 SYGVQD (reference sequence). CDR3 size: 13 residues. The CDR3 DNA sequence: TGCGCCAGTAGCCCGGGGACAACCTATGGCTACACCTTC. This codes for CASSPGTTYGYTF.

This chain connects TRBV28 to TRBJ1-3, with D tentatively TRBD1 (5 bases). V shed 6 bases and J shed 3 bases, with 18 bases lying between them. The CDR3 runs to 16 residues. Germline CDR1 reads MDHEN; CDR2 reads SYDVKM. In nucleotides, the CDR3 is TGTGCCAGCAGGTTTGGTGCTCAGGGTGGTGGAAACACCATATATTTT. Protein product: CASRFGAQGGGNTIYF.

V usage is TRBV19 and J usage is TRBJ2-5; the D is unclear. The CDR3 covers 12 residues. CDR1 and CDR2 (germline): LNHDA, SQIVND (reference sequence). V gave up 1 base and J gave up 4 bases, with 4 bases separating them. CDR3 loop: CASSIGRETQYF. The CDR3 coding sequence is TGTGCCAGTAGTATAGGTCGAGAGACCCAGTACTTC.

The chain uses TRBV10-1 and TRBJ1-2; possibly TRBD1 for D (5 bases). Germline V gene data show CDR1 as WNHNN and CDR2 as SYGVQD (reference sequence). The V end was cut by 1 base, the J end by 0 bases, with 18 bases between. The CDR3 covers 18 residues. CDR3: CASSEWGVSLPSNYGYTF. In DNA form, the CDR3 reads TGCGCCAGCAGTGAGTGGGGGGTATCGTTACCTTCTAACTATGGCTACACCTTC.

For this clone: This sample includes further DNA sequences coding for the same CDR3. The chain couples TRBV13 to TRBJ2-7, with D perhaps matching TRBD2 (6 bases). Germline CDR1 and CDR2: PRHDT and FYEKMQ (reference sequence). The CDR3 contains 14 residues. Trimming pared 5 bases from V and 1 base from J, leaving 12 bases between. CDR3 in DNA: TGTGCCAGCAGCCTTCCCGGGGGTTCCTACGAGCAGTACTTC. This codes for CASSLPGGSYEQYF. Combining the CDR3 with reference TRBV13 and TRBJ2-7 gives the whole variable domain AAGVIQSPRHLIKEKRETATLKCYPIPRHDTVYWYQQGPGQDPQFLISFYEKMQSDKGSIPDRFSAQQFSDYHSELNMSSLELGDSALYFCASSLPGGSYEQYFGPGTRLTVT.

This chain connects TRBV19 to TRBJ1-2, with TRBD1 matching over 9 bases. CDR1 LNHDA and CDR2 SQIVND come from the germline V gene (reference sequence). With 5 bases clipped from V and 6 bases from J, the junction kept 10 bases outside the gene matches. CDR3 size: 15 residues. Written as DNA, the CDR3 is TGTGCCAGTAGTTCAACGGACAGGGGTATCAATGGCTACACCTTC. It yields the protein CASSSTDRGINGYTF.

The chain has TRBV21-1 and TRBJ2-3; the D call of TRBD1 is as the table states it, not checked on the DNA. TRBV21-1 is deemed a pseudogene. The CDR3 consists of 14 residues. The CDR3 DNA reads as TGTGCCTGCCGGGACAGGGGGTTCACAGATACGCAGTATTTT. Its translation is CACRDRGFTDTQYF.

This chain joins TRBV10-3 and TRBJ2-2; the match to TRBD2 covers 10 bases. Trimming removed 3 bases from V and 0 bases from J; junction bases left unmatched: 10. This CDR3 comprises 19 residues. Germline V gene sequence: CDR1 ENHRY, CDR2 SYGVKD. This chain's CDR3 is CAISDASGRALPNTGELFF. CDR3 nucleotide sequence: TGTGCCATCAGTGATGCTAGCGGGAGAGCTTTACCGAACACCGGGGAGCTGTTTTTT.

The CDR3 coding sequence is TGTGCCAGTCAACTCACAGCTGGCACTGAAGCTTTCTTT. Translation gives CASQLTAGTEAFF. The chain carries TRBV19 and TRBJ1-1, with D unclear. The V end was cut by 8 bases, the J end by 4 bases, with 14 bases between. Germline V gene data show CDR1 as LNHDA and CDR2 as SQIVND (reference sequence). CDR3 length: 13 amino acids. Combining the CDR3 with reference TRBV19 and TRBJ1-1 gives the whole variable domain DGGITQSPKYLFRKEGQNVTLSCEQNLNHDAMYWYRQDPGQGLRLIYYSQIVNDFQKGDIAEGYSVSREKKESFPLTVTSAQKNPTAFYLCASQLTAGTEAFFGQGTRLTVV.

This clone was recorded only once. The chain is built from TRBV10-3 and TRBJ1-2; a weak D match, TRBD1 (5 bases). This CDR3 region has 14 residues. Germline loops: CDR1 ENHRY, CDR2 SYGVKD. Trimming removed 0 bases at V and 4 bases at J, with 9 bases between. CDR3 DNA sequence: TGTGCCATCAGTGAGTCGAAGGGGTTCTATGGCTACACCTTC. It specifies CAISESKGFYGYTF.

The rearrangement joins TRBV7-2 to TRBJ1-3, with D perhaps matching TRBD1 (5 bases). Germline V gene lookup returns CDR1 SGHTA and CDR2 FQGNSA. There are 15 residues in the CDR3. V lost 5 bases and J lost 4, with 15 bases in between. DNA for the CDR3: TGTGCCAGCAGCCCAGGGTATGGGGTCGGAAACACCATATATTTT. It codes for CASSPGYGVGNTIYF.

The V gene is TRBV19, the J gene TRBJ2-1; TRBD2 aligns across 14 bases. The CDR3 spans 18 residues. Germline values: CDR1 LNHDA, CDR2 SQIVND (reference sequence). J gave up 7 bases and V 2 bases, and 10 bases lay outside the gene matches. CDR3 loop: CASSILGSTSGRDNEQFF. As DNA, the CDR3 is TGTGCCAGTAGTATATTAGGGTCGACTAGCGGGAGGGATAATGAGCAGTTCTTC. Supplemented by reference TRBV19 and TRBJ2-1, the full variable domain reads DGGITQSPKYLFRKEGQNVTLSCEQNLNHDAMYWYRQDPGQGLRLIYYSQIVNDFQKGDIAEGYSVSREKKESFPLTVTSAQKNPTAFYLCASSILGSTSGRDNEQFFGPGTRLTVL.

Here the CDR3 DNA reads TGTGCCAGCACCCGGGGAGGGGGGAGTCCCTACGAGCAGTACTTC. This translates into CASTRGGGSPYEQYF. The gene calls are TRBV28 and TRBJ2-7, with D maybe TRBD2 (7 bases). The CDR3 runs to 15 residues. Germline V gene data show CDR1 as MDHEN and CDR2 as SYDVKM. V was shortened by 7 bases and J by 2 bases, with 18 bases between the two germline ends.